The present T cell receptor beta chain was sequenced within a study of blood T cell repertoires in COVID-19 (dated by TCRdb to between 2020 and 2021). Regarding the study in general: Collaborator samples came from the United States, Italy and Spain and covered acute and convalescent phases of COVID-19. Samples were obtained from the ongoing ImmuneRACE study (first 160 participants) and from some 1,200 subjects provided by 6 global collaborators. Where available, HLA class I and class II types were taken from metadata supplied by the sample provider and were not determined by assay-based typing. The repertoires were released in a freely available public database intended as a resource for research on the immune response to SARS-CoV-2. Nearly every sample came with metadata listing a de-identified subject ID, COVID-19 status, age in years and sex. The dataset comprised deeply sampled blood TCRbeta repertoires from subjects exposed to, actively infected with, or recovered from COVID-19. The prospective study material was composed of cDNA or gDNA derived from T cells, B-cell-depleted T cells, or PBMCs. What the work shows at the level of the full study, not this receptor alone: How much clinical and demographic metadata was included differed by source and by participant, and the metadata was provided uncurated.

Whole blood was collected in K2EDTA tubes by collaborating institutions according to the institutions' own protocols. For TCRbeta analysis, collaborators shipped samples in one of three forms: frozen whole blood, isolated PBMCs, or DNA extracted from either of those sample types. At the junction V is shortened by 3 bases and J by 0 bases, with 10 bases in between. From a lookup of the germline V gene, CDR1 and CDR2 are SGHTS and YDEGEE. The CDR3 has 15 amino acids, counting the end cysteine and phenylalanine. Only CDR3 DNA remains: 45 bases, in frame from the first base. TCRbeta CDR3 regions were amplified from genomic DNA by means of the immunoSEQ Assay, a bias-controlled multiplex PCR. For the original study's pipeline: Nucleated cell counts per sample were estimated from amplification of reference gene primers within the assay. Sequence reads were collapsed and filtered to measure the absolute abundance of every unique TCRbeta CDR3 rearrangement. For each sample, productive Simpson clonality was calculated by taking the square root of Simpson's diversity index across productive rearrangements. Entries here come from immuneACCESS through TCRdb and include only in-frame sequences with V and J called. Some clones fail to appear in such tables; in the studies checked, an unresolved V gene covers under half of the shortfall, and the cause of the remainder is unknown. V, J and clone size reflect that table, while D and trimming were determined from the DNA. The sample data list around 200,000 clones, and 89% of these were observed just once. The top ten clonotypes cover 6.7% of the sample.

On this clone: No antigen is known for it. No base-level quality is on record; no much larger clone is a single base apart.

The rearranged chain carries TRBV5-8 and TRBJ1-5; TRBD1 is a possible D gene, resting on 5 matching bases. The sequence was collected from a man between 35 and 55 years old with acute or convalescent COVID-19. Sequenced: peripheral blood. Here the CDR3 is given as CASSWGLLSNQPQHF. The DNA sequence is TGTGCCAGCAGCTGGGGACTACTTAGCAATCAGCCCCAGCATTTT.